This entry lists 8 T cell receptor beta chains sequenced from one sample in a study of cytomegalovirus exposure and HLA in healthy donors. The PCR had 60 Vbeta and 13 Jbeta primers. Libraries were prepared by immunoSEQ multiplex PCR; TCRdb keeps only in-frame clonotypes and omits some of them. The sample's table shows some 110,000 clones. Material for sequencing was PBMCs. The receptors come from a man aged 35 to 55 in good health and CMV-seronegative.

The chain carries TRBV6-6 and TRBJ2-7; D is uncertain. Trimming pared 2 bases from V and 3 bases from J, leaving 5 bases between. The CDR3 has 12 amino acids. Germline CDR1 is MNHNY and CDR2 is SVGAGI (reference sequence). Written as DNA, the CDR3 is TGTGCCAGCAGTTACGAGGACTACGAGCAGTACTTC. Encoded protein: CASSYEDYEQYF.

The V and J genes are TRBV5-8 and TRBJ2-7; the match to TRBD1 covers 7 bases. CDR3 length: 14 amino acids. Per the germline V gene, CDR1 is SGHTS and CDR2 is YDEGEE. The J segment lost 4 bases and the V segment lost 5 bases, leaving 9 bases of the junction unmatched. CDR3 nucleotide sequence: TGTGCCAGCAGGCGGACAGGTTTGTTGTACGAGCAGTACTTC. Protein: CASRRTGLLYEQYF.

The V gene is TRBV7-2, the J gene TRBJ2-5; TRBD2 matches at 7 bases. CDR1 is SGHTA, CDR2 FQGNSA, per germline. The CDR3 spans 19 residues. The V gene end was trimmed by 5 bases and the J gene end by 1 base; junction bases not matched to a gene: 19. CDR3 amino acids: CASSAVGGRYGGGQETQYF. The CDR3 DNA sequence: TGTGCCAGCAGCGCTGTGGGCGGGAGATACGGCGGCGGCCAAGAGACCCAGTACTTC.

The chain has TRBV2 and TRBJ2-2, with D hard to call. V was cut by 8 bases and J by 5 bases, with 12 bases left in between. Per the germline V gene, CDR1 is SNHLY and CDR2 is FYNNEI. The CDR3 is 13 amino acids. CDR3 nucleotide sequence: TGTGCCAGCTCTACCGAATCAACCGGGGAGCTGTTTTTT. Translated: CASSTESTGELFF.

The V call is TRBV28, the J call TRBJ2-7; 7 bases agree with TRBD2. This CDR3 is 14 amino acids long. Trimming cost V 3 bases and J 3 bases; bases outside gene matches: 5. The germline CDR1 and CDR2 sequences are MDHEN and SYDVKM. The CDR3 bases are TGTGCCAGCAGTTTGGGAGGGGCAGACTACGAGCAGTACTTC. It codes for CASSLGGADYEQYF.

This chain's CDR3 is CALARGRNTDTQYF. The CDR3 DNA follows: TGTGCCTTGGCGCGCGGGAGAAATACAGATACGCAGTATTTT. This chain joins TRBV30 and TRBJ2-3; 7 nucleotides align to TRBD2. The trim removed 7 bases at V and 3 bases at J, leaving 10 bases unmatched. The germline gives CDR1 GTSNPN, CDR2 SVGIG (reference sequence). CDR3 length equals 14 residues.

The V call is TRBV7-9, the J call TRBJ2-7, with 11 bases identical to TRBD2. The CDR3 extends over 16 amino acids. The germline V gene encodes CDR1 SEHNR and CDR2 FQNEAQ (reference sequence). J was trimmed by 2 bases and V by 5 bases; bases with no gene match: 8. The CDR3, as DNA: TGTGCCAGCAGCGTGGGACTAGCGGTATACACCTACGAGCAGTACTTC. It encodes CASSVGLAVYTYEQYF. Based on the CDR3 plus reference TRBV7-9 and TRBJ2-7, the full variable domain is DTGVSQNPRHKITKRGQNVTFRCDPISEHNRLYWYRQTLGQGPEFLTYFQNEAQLEKSRLLSDRFSAERPKGSFSTLEIQRTEQGDSAMYLCASSVGLAVYTYEQYFGPGTRLTVT.

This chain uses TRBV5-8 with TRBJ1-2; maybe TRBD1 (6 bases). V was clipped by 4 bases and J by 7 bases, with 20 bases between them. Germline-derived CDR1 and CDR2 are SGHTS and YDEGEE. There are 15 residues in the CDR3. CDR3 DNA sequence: TGTGCCAGCAGCCAAAGGACAGCCTCCCTCCTTGGCTACACCTTC. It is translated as CASSQRTASLLGYTF.